The T cell receptor (beta chain) under discussion was sequenced for a study of cytomegalovirus exposure and HLA in healthy donors. A multiplex PCR was run with 60 Vbeta primers and 13 Jbeta primers. TCRdb's copy holds only in-frame clones and misses some; the assay was immunoSEQ multiplex PCR. The sample lists around 130,000 clones, more than 70% seen once, with just over 1% in the top ten. CDR3 size: 17 residues. Germline V gene sequence: CDR1 MGHRA, CDR2 YSYEKL. The V segment lost 3 bases and the J segment 3 bases; nucleotides outside the gene matches: 9. This TCR came from a human donor in good health. Sequencing was performed on PBMCs. The chain employs TRBV4-1 and TRBJ2-3; 10 bases line up with TRBD1. This CDR3 reads CASSHPPTGGPTDTQYF. The CDR3 DNA is TGCGCCAGCAGCCACCCTCCGACAGGGGGCCCGACAGATACGCAGTATTTT.